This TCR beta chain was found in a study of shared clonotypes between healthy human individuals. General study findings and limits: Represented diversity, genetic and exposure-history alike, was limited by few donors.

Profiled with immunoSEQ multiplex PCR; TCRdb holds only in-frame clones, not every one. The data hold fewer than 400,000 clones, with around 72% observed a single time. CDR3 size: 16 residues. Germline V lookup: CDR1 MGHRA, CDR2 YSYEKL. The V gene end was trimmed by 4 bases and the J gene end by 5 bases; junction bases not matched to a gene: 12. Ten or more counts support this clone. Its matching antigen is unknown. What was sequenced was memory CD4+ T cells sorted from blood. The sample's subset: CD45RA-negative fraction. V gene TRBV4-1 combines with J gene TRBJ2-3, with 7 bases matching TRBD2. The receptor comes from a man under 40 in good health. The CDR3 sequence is CASSRSFPSGGDTQYF. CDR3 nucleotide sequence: TGCGCCAGCAGCCGGTCGTTCCCCTCGGGAGGAGATACGCAGTATTTT.